This T cell receptor beta chain is from a study of identical twins. Study results and caveats: In cord blood, abundant beta clonotypes had fewer insertions; memory showed no trend.

In TCRdb, the 5' RACE reads were re-called with MiXCR into one record per CDR3 protein. The profile shows about 570,000 distinct CDR3 sequences, nearly 10% of them singletons. The length of the CDR3 is 17 residues. Germline trimming cut 8 bases from V and 6 bases from J; bases unmatched to any gene: 14. The germline gives CDR1 SGHTA, CDR2 FQGNSA. The sample holds a few counts of this clonotype. Antigen specificity is unknown. The same sample was also used in a study of yellow fever vaccine responses in identical twins.

The rearrangement links TRBV7-2 to TRBJ2-7, with TRBD2 matching over 15 bases. This TCR was sampled from a woman under 30 in good health. Specimen: PBMCs. As DNA, the CDR3 is TGTGCCAGCGGGGGACTAGCGGGAGGCTTTTCGGCTTCCGAGCAGTACTTC. It is translated as CASGGLAGGFSASEQYF.